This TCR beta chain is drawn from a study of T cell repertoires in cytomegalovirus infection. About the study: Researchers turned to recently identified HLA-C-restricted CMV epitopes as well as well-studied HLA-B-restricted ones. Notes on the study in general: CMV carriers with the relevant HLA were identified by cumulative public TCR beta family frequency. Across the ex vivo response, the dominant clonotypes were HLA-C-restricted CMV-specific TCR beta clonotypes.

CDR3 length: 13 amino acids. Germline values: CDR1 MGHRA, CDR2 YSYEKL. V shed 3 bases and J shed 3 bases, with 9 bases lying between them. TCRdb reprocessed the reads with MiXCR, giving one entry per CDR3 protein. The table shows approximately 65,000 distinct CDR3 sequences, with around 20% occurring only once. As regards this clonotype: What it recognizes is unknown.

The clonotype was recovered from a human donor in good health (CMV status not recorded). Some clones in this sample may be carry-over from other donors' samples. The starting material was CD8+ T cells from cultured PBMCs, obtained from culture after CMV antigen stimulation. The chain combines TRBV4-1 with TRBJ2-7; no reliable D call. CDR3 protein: CASSHRGDYEQYF. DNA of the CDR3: TGCGCCAGCAGCCACAGAGGCGACTACGAGCAGTACTTC.